These 9 T cell receptor beta chains came from one sample sequenced in a study of blood T cells in healthy people across ages (dated by TCRdb to between 2014 and 2017). The library was built by means of 5' RACE. This sample was sequenced with an Illumina HiSeq 2500. A second PCR of roughly 6 to 12 cycles was performed with a sample-barcoded 5' primer and a J-beta primer mix. TCRdb's own reprocessing of the public reads used fastp at Q25 and MiXCR and kept productive beta chains. All rows with the same CDR3 protein become a single entry with the most common DNA and genes. For this sample there are roughly 680,000 distinct CDR3 sequences; 49% appear just once. Jointly, the top ten make up roughly 30% of the sample. The sequencing sample was made of blood. The receptors come from a woman aged 60-75 years in good health.

Many counts were recorded for this clonotype. This chain uses TRBV20-1 with TRBJ2-1; 12 bases align to TRBD2. The CDR3 is made up of 16 amino acids. Looked up from germline, CDR1 is DFQATT and CDR2 is SNEGSKA (reference sequence). V lost 4 bases, J lost 9 bases, and 13 bases stayed unmatched. The CDR3 loop reads CSATGRTSGILGEQFF. The CDR3 DNA follows: TGCAGTGCTACCGGTCGGACTAGCGGGATTTTGGGTGAGCAGTTCTTC.

This clonotype has at least ten counts. The chain has TRBV15 and TRBJ2-5; 9 bases line up with TRBD2. V was pared by 3 bases and J by 5 bases, with 4 bases of the junction left unmatched. The CDR3 is 14 amino acids. Germline CDR1 LNHNV, CDR2 YYDKDF (reference sequence). The CDR3 is CATSSGTSWETQYF. The CDR3 nucleotides read TGTGCCACCAGCAGTGGGACTAGCTGGGAGACCCAGTACTTC.

The chain couples TRBV2 to TRBJ2-7, with 8 bases fitting TRBD2. This CDR3 spans 15 amino acids. Germline trimming cut 6 bases from V and 5 bases from J; bases unmatched to any gene: 12. Germline V gene sequence: CDR1 SNHLY, CDR2 FYNNEI. The CDR3 region is CASRIIAGMRNEQYF. DNA of the CDR3: TGTGCCAGCAGGATCATAGCGGGAATGAGAAACGAGCAGTACTTC.

V usage is TRBV2 and J usage is TRBJ1-6; TRBD1 matches at 7 bases. With V trimmed by 5 bases and J by 8 bases, 9 bases remained unmatched. Germline CDR1 SNHLY, CDR2 FYNNEI. This CDR3 comprises 15 residues. The CDR3 region has the DNA TGTGCCAGCAGTTGGGACAGAGTAAAGGATTCACCCCTCCACTTT. Encoded protein: CASSWDRVKDSPLHF.

The chain links TRBV6-2 or TRBV6-3 to TRBJ2-1; 10 bases are shared with TRBD2. The V gene end was trimmed by 4 bases and the J gene end by 10 bases; junction bases not matched to a gene: 16. This CDR3 contains 17 residues. Germline V gives CDR1 MNHEY, CDR2 SVGEGT. The CDR3 sequence: CASSFIPAGGGSREQFF. The CDR3 DNA reads as TGTGCCAGCAGTTTTATCCCAGCGGGAGGGGGGTCGAGGGAGCAGTTCTTC.

The V call is TRBV27, the J call TRBJ2-7; unclear D gene. Germline CDR1 and CDR2: MNHEY and SMNVEV (reference sequence). The CDR3 spans 15 residues. Trimming shortened V by 6 bases and J by 7 bases, and 22 bases separated the two germline ends. In DNA, the CDR3 is TGTGCCAGCAGCGAAGGGTACGGGTCGAACTGGGAGCAGTACTTC. Translating gives CASSEGYGSNWEQYF.

The V call is TRBV11-2, the J call TRBJ2-1; 7 bases are shared with TRBD2. Germline values: CDR1 SGHAT, CDR2 FQNNGV. CDR3 length: 16 residues. V lost 0 bases, J lost 3 bases, and 5 bases stayed unmatched. CDR3 bases: TGTGCCAGCAGCTTAGAGGGAGCGGGGATCTACAATGAGCAGTTCTTC. Translation: CASSLEGAGIYNEQFF.

The rearrangement joins TRBV9 to TRBJ2-1; no clear D. Germline CDR1 is SGDLS and CDR2 is YYNGEE. The CDR3 length is 14 residues. The germline V and J ends were trimmed by 8 bases and 0 bases, with 12 bases remaining between them. Here the CDR3 DNA reads TGTGCCAGTTCGCTATCAGCCTCCTACAATGAGCAGTTCTTC. Amino acids: CASSLSASYNEQFF.

There are a few counts of this clonotype. V is TRBV5-1 and J is TRBJ2-5, with 10 bases matching TRBD2. The CDR3 sequence is 16 residues long. J lost 4 bases, V lost 0 bases, and 6 bases had no gene match. The germline V gene encodes CDR1 SGHRS and CDR2 YFSETQ. CDR3 DNA sequence: TGCGCCAGCAGCTTGGAGGCTAGCGGGGGACTAGAGACCCAGTACTTC. This codes for CASSLEASGGLETQYF.